This TCR beta chain was profiled in a study of CD8 T cells in Susac syndrome. CD8+ and CD4+ T cells from blood underwent TCR beta sequencing. The multiple sclerosis control group was made up of treatment-naive patients with stable or active relapsing-remitting disease. This CDR3 has 16 residues. Germline CDR1 is SNHLY and CDR2 is FYNNEI. V gave up 3 bases and J gave up 8 bases; unmatched junction bases: 9. Reverse transcription of about 0.45 to 1 ug RNA was performed with random hexamers. TCRdb called the immunoSEQ multiplex PCR reads again in MiXCR, with one record for every CDR3 protein. The sample has 350,000 to 550,000 distinct CDR3 sequences, more than 80% seen once; the top ten hold about 0.12%.

This TCR was recovered from a human donor with multiple sclerosis. This chain joins TRBV2 and TRBJ1-6; the match to TRBD1 covers 8 bases. What was sequenced was CD8+ T cells from PBMCs. The CDR3 region has the DNA TGTGCCAGCAGTGAGGACGGACAGGGTCTTTATTCACCCCTCCACTTT. This sequence encodes CASSEDGQGLYSPLHF.